This T cell receptor beta chain was identified in a study of monozygotic twins with inflammatory bowel disease. Study results and limitations: No repertoire similarity difference was seen between concordant and discordant twins; power was possibly limited.

CDR1 and CDR2 from the germline V gene are KGHSH and LQKENI. The CDR3 has 12 amino acids. As regards this clonotype: The target antigen is unknown.

The template-switching step introduced UMIs that carried a 6-nucleotide sample barcode. No DNA is given; TCRdb re-called the 5' RACE reads and lists each CDR3 protein once. This sample's table has some 450,000 distinct CDR3 sequences. Sequenced sample: blood. This receptor was taken from a human donor with ulcerative colitis or Crohn's disease, or a healthy co-twin of an affected twin (not recorded which). This rearrangement joins TRBV18 to TRBJ2-7. The CDR3 is CASSPRTGEQYF.